Listed below are T cell receptor beta chains from one sample, sequenced in a study of identical twins. One entry per CDR3 protein, called by TCRdb with MiXCR from the 5' RACE reads. The repertoire holds 450,000 or so distinct CDR3 sequences, with roughly 20% as singletons. The source material was naive T cells sorted from blood. The receptors were sampled from a man aged 50 or older in good health. CDR3s include the opening cysteine and the closing phenylalanine or tryptophan. Each record gives: J gene, clone size, D gene, V gene, CDR3 DNA, CDR3 protein. D genes are given only for firm matches. Part of the rows lack a size; the others show once, few, many or a class for expanded clones.

>TRBJ2-3|.|TRBD2|TRBV29-1
TGCAGCGTTGATCGGGGGGCTAGCGGGATCACGCAGTATTTT
CSVDRGASGITQYF
>TRBJ1-2|many|TRBD1|TRBV6-1
TGTGCCAGCACCCCGGGACAGACTAACTATGGCTACACCTTC
CASTPGQTNYGYTF
>TRBJ2-3|.|.|TRBV20-1
TGCAGTGCTAGAGATCCGGCTAGTTCTACGACGCAGTATTTT
CSARDPASSTTQYF
>TRBJ1-3|.|TRBD1|TRBV6-1
TGTGCCAGCAGGGGGACAGGGGATGGAAACACCATATATTTT
CASRGTGDGNTIYF
>TRBJ2-1|many|.|TRBV7-9
TGTGCCAGCAGCCTCGGACTTGCTCACAATGAGCAGTTCTTC
CASSLGLAHNEQFF
>TRBJ2-5|few|.|TRBV7-8
TGTGCCAGCAGCTCCCAGGGTGGCCGCAAGTCCCAAGAGACCCAGTACTTC
CASSSQGGRKSQETQYF
>TRBJ2-5|few|TRBD1|TRBV5-1
TGCGCCAGCAGCTTGGCCGGGACAGTACAAGAGACCCAGTACTTC
CASSLAGTVQETQYF
>TRBJ1-2|few|TRBD1|TRBV20-1
TGCAGTGCTCAAGTCCAGGGGGGCTATGGCTACACCTTC
CSAQVQGGYGYTF
>TRBJ2-2|many|.|TRBV6-1
TGTGCCAGCACTGAACAGGGTTTTAGGGGCACCGGGGAGCTGTTTTTT
CASTEQGFRGTGELFF
>TRBJ2-2|.|.|TRBV2
TGTGCCAGCAGGCCACGGCTAGCGACCGGGGAGCTGTTTTTT
CASRPRLATGELFF
>TRBJ2-7|many|TRBD2|TRBV5-1
TGCGCCAGCAGCTTAACTAGCGGTTCTTCCTACGAGCAGTACTTC
CASSLTSGSSYEQYF
>TRBJ2-1|few|.|TRBV13
TGTGCCAGCAGCACGGGGTACAATGAGCAGTTCTTC
CASSTGYNEQFF
>TRBJ2-2|many|.|TRBV7-8
TGTGCCAGCAGCCGGACGGGACAACTGAACACCGGGGAGCTGTTTTTT
CASSRTGQLNTGELFF
>TRBJ2-1|.|.|TRBV2
TGTGCCAGCAGTGGGAGGGTTTACTACAATGAGCAGTTCTTC
CASSGRVYYNEQFF
>TRBJ2-3|few|.|TRBV12-3/TRBV12-4
TGTGCCAGCAGTCAGAGCCCAGATACGCAGTATTTT
CASSQSPDTQYF
>TRBJ2-3|.|TRBD2|TRBV20-1
TGCAGTGCTAGCCGATCCAGACTAGCGGGCACAGATACGCAGTATTTT
CSASRSRLAGTDTQYF
>TRBJ2-7|many|TRBD2|TRBV20-1
TGCAGTGCGGAAGGGACTAGCGGGAACTCCTACGAGCAGTACTTC
CSAEGTSGNSYEQYF
>TRBJ2-7|.|.|TRBV7-2
TGTGCCAGCAGCTTAGGGTACATTTCCTACGAGCAGTACTTC
CASSLGYISYEQYF
>TRBJ2-5|.|.|TRBV5-1
TGCGCCAGCAGCCCGTCGGACAGAACGAAAGAGACCCAGTACTTC
CASSPSDRTKETQYF
>TRBJ2-7|.|TRBD1|TRBV12-3/TRBV12-4
TGTGCCAGCAGACCTGGGACAGGGCAGCAGCAGTACTTC
CASRPGTGQQQYF
>TRBJ2-5|many|.|TRBV27
TGTGCCAGCAGTTTAGAGGGCTTCGGGACCCAGTACTTC
CASSLEGFGTQYF
>TRBJ1-2|.|.|TRBV5-4
TGTGCCAGCAGCACCTTTGGGGGAAGGGGCTACACCTTC
CASSTFGGRGYTF
>TRBJ2-1|.|TRBD2|TRBV5-1
TGCGCCAGCAGCCCCGTGGTAGCGGGAGAACATGAGCAGTTCTTC
CASSPVVAGEHEQFF
>TRBJ2-1|many|TRBD2|TRBV11-2
TGTGCCAGCAGCCCGGGACTAGCGTTTACCTCTACGGATGAGCAGTTCTTC
CASSPGLAFTSTDEQFF
>TRBJ2-3|many|.|TRBV5-1
TGCGCCAGCAGCTTGGGTCGGGGGGACAACACAGATACGCAGTATTTT
CASSLGRGDNTDTQYF
>TRBJ1-3|.|.|TRBV20-1
TGCAGTGCTAGAGAAGCGGGAAAAAACACCATATATTTT
CSAREAGKNTIYF
>TRBJ2-2|.|TRBD2|TRBV2
TGTGCCAGCAGTGAAGGCCAGTGGGGACTAGCGAGGGAGACCGGGGAGCTGTTTTTT
CASSEGQWGLARETGELFF
>TRBJ2-1|.|TRBD2|TRBV18
TGTGCCAGCTCACCGGGACTACCTCCGGATGAGCAGTTCTTC
CASSPGLPPDEQFF
>TRBJ1-4|.|.|TRBV7-9
TGTGCCAGCAGCGGACAGTTTAATGAAAAACTGTTTTTT
CASSGQFNEKLFF
>TRBJ2-3|few|TRBD2|TRBV6-4
TGTGCCAGCAGTGTGTTGCGGGAGGGCATTACGCAGTATTTT
CASSVLREGITQYF
>TRBJ2-7|.|.|TRBV11-1
TGTGCCAGCAGCTTATCTTCCGGGAGTGCGGTCTACGAGCAGTACTTC
CASSLSSGSAVYEQYF
>TRBJ2-7|many|TRBD2|TRBV20-1
TGCAGTGTTGAGCGGGACCCCTACGAGCAGTACTTC
CSVERDPYEQYF
>TRBJ2-3|.|TRBD2|TRBV20-1
TGCAGTGCTAGACCCCGGTGGGGCGGGAGTCGGGATACGCAGTATTTT
CSARPRWGGSRDTQYF
>TRBJ2-5|many|.|TRBV15
TGTGCCACCAGCAGATGGGCGAAAGAGACCCAGTACTTC
CATSRWAKETQYF
>TRBJ2-5|few|.|TRBV28
TGTGCCAGCAGTTTATGGGAGGCCTGGGACACCCCGGGGGAGACCCAGTACTTC
CASSLWEAWDTPGETQYF
>TRBJ2-7|few|.|TRBV5-1
TGCGCCAGCAGCTTGAGAACACCCTACGAGCAGTACTTC
CASSLRTPYEQYF
>TRBJ2-7|.|TRBD1|TRBV6-1
TGTGCCAGCAGTCAGACACAGGGGCCACCCTACGAGCAGTACTTC
CASSQTQGPPYEQYF
>TRBJ2-6|many|.|TRBV20-1
TGCAGTGCCCAGAACTCTGGGGCCAACGTCCTGACTTTC
CSAQNSGANVLTF
>TRBJ2-1|many|TRBD2|TRBV10-3
TGTGCCATCAGTGAGCCTCTAGCGGGAGGCACTATATCCTACAATGAGCAGTTCTTC
CAISEPLAGGTISYNEQFF
>TRBJ1-1|.|.|TRBV6-5
TGTGCCAGCAGTTACCCATTGGGGGATAATGGTGAAGCTTTCTTT
CASSYPLGDNGEAFF
>TRBJ2-1|few|.|TRBV12-3/TRBV12-4
TGTGCCACCATCCTCGGACACAGTTACAATGAGCAGTTCTTC
CATILGHSYNEQFF
>TRBJ2-5|many|.|TRBV27
TGTGCCAGCAAAATTGGGGCTGGCCCCAGCTTCTTC
CASKIGAGPSFF
>TRBJ1-2|few|.|TRBV29-1
TGCAGCGTTGAAACTACGACGGAAGGCGGCTACACCTTC
CSVETTTEGGYTF
>TRBJ2-1|.|.|TRBV5-1
TGCGCCAGCAGCTCCCAACCGGACAGATACAATGAGCAGTTCTTC
CASSSQPDRYNEQFF
>TRBJ1-1|.|TRBD1|TRBV15
TGTGCCACCAGCAGAGATAGGCAGGGGGTCACTGAAGCTTTCTTT
CATSRDRQGVTEAFF
>TRBJ2-3|few|.|TRBV10-3
TGTGCCATCAGTGAGTCTGGGGTCGGAGATACGCAGTATTTT
CAISESGVGDTQYF
>TRBJ2-3|.|.|TRBV20-1
TGCAGTGCTAGAGTAATTGGGGATACGCAGTATTTT
CSARVIGDTQYF
>TRBJ2-6|few|.|TRBV3-1
TGTGCCAGCAGCCGTCTTACAACGTCACAGATTACGGGGGCCAACGTCCTGACTTTC
CASSRLTTSQITGANVLTF
>TRBJ2-1|.|.|TRBV7-2
TGTGCCAGCAGCTTAGCTAGGGGGGACCCCAATGAGCAGTTCTTC
CASSLARGDPNEQFF
>TRBJ2-5|many|.|TRBV5-1
TGCGCCAGCAGCTTGGGGACATCGAACCTAGAGACCCAGTACTTC
CASSLGTSNLETQYF
>TRBJ2-5|.|.|TRBV4-3
TGCGCCAGCAGCCATGGAGGTGCCGCCGGGGAGACCCAGTACTTC
CASSHGGAAGETQYF
>TRBJ1-5|many|TRBD1|TRBV6-1
TGTGCCAGCAGTCCGACAGGGACGGGCAATCAGCCCCAGCATTTT
CASSPTGTGNQPQHF
>TRBJ2-7|few|.|TRBV21-1
TGTGCCAGCAGCAAAGGGTCCGGACAGACGTACGAGCAGTACTTC
CASSKGSGQTYEQYF